This paragraph reports one T cell receptor (beta chain). Its antigen is currently unknown. Trimming stripped 2 bases from V and 11 bases from J, with 9 bases between. CDR1 MDHEN and CDR2 SYDVKM come from the germline V gene. This CDR3 has 11 amino acids. The source of the sample is a study of blood T cells in healthy people across ages. Study results and caveats: Naive and antigen-experienced cells were not separated, limiting conclusive comparison. The donors' CMV status was not determined, possibly confounding changes in expanded clonotypes.

Donors gave around 9.3 milliliters of peripheral blood apiece. Samples had at least 6.5 million PBMCs isolated from them. Sample-barcoded 5' priming and a J-beta primer mix drove a second PCR of about 6 to 12 cycles. TCRdb re-called the 5' RACE reads with MiXCR, one entry per CDR3 protein. The table has over 1,500,000 distinct CDR3 sequences, around half seen once. The rearrangement uses TRBV28 and TRBJ2-5; no definite D call. The receptor was derived from a woman in her thirties or forties in good health. Sequenced sample: blood. This CDR3 reads CASSLVKEQYF. In DNA, the CDR3 is TGTGCCAGCAGTTTAGTTAAAGAGCAGTACTTC.